This TCR beta chain was sequenced for a study of post-analysis software for immune sequencing data. Study outcomes and limitations: F measure grouped same-batch samples tightly together. Normalized Chao1 diversity in multiple sclerosis patients fell significantly below that of controls. TRBV5-6, TRBV5-1 and TRBV20-1 were among several TRBV segments more frequent in patients than controls.

The germline CDR1 and CDR2 sequences are SQVTM and ANQGSEA. Trimming took 1 base from V and 2 from J, leaving 5 bases between them. The CDR3 is 12 amino acids. The sample holds many counts of this clonotype. Its matching antigen is unknown. Unique molecular identifiers featured in each of the TCR beta cDNA libraries. There were roughly 0.95 to 11 million T cells, and roughly 0.5 million cDNA molecules came from them. TCRdb re-derived calls from the PCR reads in MiXCR, one entry per CDR3 protein. The repertoire holds 750,000 to 950,000 distinct CDR3 sequences, with approximately 44% as singletons. Material for sequencing was blood. The origin of this receptor is a girl aged 5-17 years with multiple sclerosis. The chain employs TRBV29-1 and TRBJ2-5; D remains ambiguous. This chain's CDR3 is CSVEGGQETQYF. CDR3 nucleotides: TGCAGCGTTGAAGGGGGACAAGAGACCCAGTACTTC.